This entry lists 29 T cell receptor beta chains sequenced from one sample in a study of Ad26.COV2.S vaccination and SARS-CoV-2 variants. Treatment defined: some 19 received Ad26.COV2.S at low or high dose, single or two shots; 5 received placebo; per-sample allocation not given. The study sampled participants on day 63 after the first vaccine or placebo injection. Clones were sequenced by immunoSEQ multiplex PCR, and TCRdb holds only the in-frame ones, with some missing. The sample includes some 410,000 clones, over 80% of them seen just once. The sample consisted of peripheral blood, taken in a trial of Ad26.COV2.S vaccine versus placebo. The receptor set was obtained from a person between 18 and 59 years old who received the Ad26.COV2.S COVID-19 vaccine or a placebo.

J is TRBJ2-7 and V is TRBV2; D call uncertain. Germline lookup yields CDR1 SNHLY and CDR2 FYNNEI. The germline V and J ends were trimmed by 7 bases and 2 bases, with 12 bases remaining between them. The CDR3 loop spans 13 amino acids. CDR3 DNA sequence: TGTGCCAGCAAAGTGGACGGCACCTACGAGCAGTACTTC. Protein sequence: CASKVDGTYEQYF.

The genes are TRBV9 and TRBJ1-1, with 7 positions matching TRBD1. The J segment lost 2 bases and the V segment lost 2 bases, leaving 6 bases of the junction unmatched. This CDR3 comprises 15 residues. Germline lookup yields CDR1 SGDLS and CDR2 YYNGEE. CDR3 region: CASSVDQGGNTEAFF. The CDR3, as DNA: TGTGCCAGCAGCGTTGACCAGGGGGGAAACACTGAAGCTTTCTTT.

The chain has TRBV7-2 and TRBJ2-1, with 14 bases identical to TRBD2. The CDR3 sequence is 15 residues long. CDR1 and CDR2 from the germline V gene are SGHTA and FQGNSA. After removal of 5 bases from V and 10 bases from J, the junction contained 7 bases not matched to a gene. In DNA form, the CDR3 reads TGTGCCAGCAGCACGACTAGCGGGGGGGCGCAAGAGCAGTTCTTC. Its translation is CASSTTSGGAQEQFF.

The genes are TRBV19 and TRBJ1-4; D is possibly TRBD1 (5 bases). The V and J ends lost 4 bases and 8 bases respectively, with 17 bases between them. The CDR3 runs 15 residues. The V gene's germline CDR1 is LNHDA and CDR2 SQIVND (reference sequence). This CDR3 reads CASSTPGTLGEKLFF. The DNA for the CDR3 is TGTGCCAGTAGTACCCCCGGGACCCTAGGCGAAAAACTGTTTTTT.

The chain links TRBV6-4 to TRBJ2-3; 10 bases align to TRBD2. The trim removed 5 bases at V and 1 base at J, leaving 3 bases unmatched. Germline V lookup: CDR1 MRHNA, CDR2 SNTAGT. The CDR3 extends over 15 amino acids. The CDR3 coding sequence is TGTGCCAGCAGTTTAGCGGGGGGCCGCACAGATACGCAGTATTTT. Amino acids: CASSLAGGRTDTQYF.

The sample holds a few counts of this clone. The chain employs TRBV11-2 and TRBJ1-2; D possibly corresponds to TRBD1 (5 bases). Germline V gene data show CDR1 as SGHAT and CDR2 as FQNNGV. V was trimmed by 2 bases and J by 5 bases, leaving 12 bases between them. The CDR3 has 14 residues. The CDR3 here is CASSLNQGAYGYTF. CDR3 coding DNA: TGTGCCAGCAGCTTAAACCAGGGTGCATATGGCTACACCTTC.

J is TRBJ1-2 and V is TRBV27; 10 nucleotides line up with TRBD1. Trimming took 5 bases from V and 2 from J; bases not matched to a gene: 5. This CDR3 is built from 15 residues. Germline V lookup: CDR1 MNHEY, CDR2 SMNVEV (reference sequence). CDR3 protein: CASSPGQGLNYGYTF. The CDR3 DNA follows: TGTGCCAGCAGTCCGGGACAGGGGTTAAACTATGGCTACACCTTC.

V and J are TRBV5-5 and TRBJ1-1, with a tentative D call TRBD1 (5 bases). Trimming pared 3 bases from V and 0 bases from J, leaving 12 bases between. This CDR3 spans 15 amino acids. Per the germline V gene, CDR1 is SGHKS and CDR2 is YYEKEE (reference sequence). CDR3 amino acids: CASSYEGAMNTEAFF. The CDR3 DNA sequence: TGTGCCAGCAGCTATGAAGGGGCGATGAACACTGAAGCTTTCTTT.

V gene TRBV30 combines with J gene TRBJ1-6; TRBD1 might be the D (6 bases). The V gene's germline CDR1 is GTSNPN and CDR2 SVGIG (reference sequence). The CDR3 runs 14 residues. Trimming cost V 0 bases and J 10 bases, with 13 bases left between them. The CDR3 DNA is TGTGCCTGGAGTGTATCCGGGGGCGACTCACCCCTCCACTTT. This encodes CAWSVSGGDSPLHF. Looking up the rest from reference TRBV30 and TRBJ1-6 gives the full variable domain: SQTIHQWPATLVQPVGSPLSLECTVEGTSNPNLYWYRQAAGRGLQLLFYSVGIGQISSEVPQNLSASRPQDRQFILSSKKLLLSDSGFYLCAWSVSGGDSPLHFGNGTRLTVT.

The chain carries TRBV15 and TRBJ1-4; D is ambiguous. From germline, CDR1 is LNHNV and CDR2 YYDKDF (reference sequence). The CDR3 consists of 15 residues. The V and J ends lost 6 bases and 6 bases respectively, with 17 bases between them. The CDR3 region has the DNA TGTGCCACCAGACTTTGGAATCAACTAGATGAAAAACTGTTTTTT. This translates into CATRLWNQLDEKLFF.

Note on this clone: An end of the junction differs from the germline gene, which may be a read error. The V gene is TRBV7-2, the J gene TRBJ1-6; unclear D gene. Germline assignment: CDR1 SGHTA and CDR2 FQGNSA. The CDR3 is 13 residues long. As DNA, the CDR3 is TGTGCCAGCAGCCTAGCCACTAATTCACCCCTCCACTTT. Protein sequence: CASSLATNSPLHF.

The chain employs TRBV7-9 and TRBJ1-6; perhaps TRBD1 as D (5 bases). The CDR3 extends over 14 amino acids. Germline values: CDR1 SEHNR, CDR2 FQNEAQ (reference sequence). V was trimmed by 0 bases and J by 8 bases, leaving 8 bases between them. The CDR3 DNA follows: TGTGCCAGCAGCTTAGCTGGGACGGATTCACCCCTCCACTTT. This codes for CASSLAGTDSPLHF.

The chain is built from TRBV2 and TRBJ2-2; D may match TRBD1 or TRBD2 (5 bases each). In germline, CDR1 is SNHLY, CDR2 FYNNEI. V dropped 6 bases and J dropped 3 bases, with 20 bases sitting between them. CDR3 length equals 17 residues. CDR3 sequence reads: CASRGELITEYTGELFF. In DNA, the CDR3 is TGTGCCAGCAGGGGGGAACTAATCACCGAATACACCGGGGAGCTGTTTTTT.

V is TRBV2 and J is TRBJ1-1; D not resolved. Trimming left V 2 bases short and J 6 bases short, with 10 bases between. This CDR3 comprises 13 residues. Looked up from germline, CDR1 is SNHLY and CDR2 is FYNNEI. The CDR3 loop is CASSELIQSEAFF. CDR3 DNA: TGTGCCAGCAGTGAATTAATACAGTCTGAAGCTTTCTTT.

CDR3 nucleotides: TGTGCCAGCAGTTCAGCTCTTCACACTCGAGGCTACACCTTC. As protein: CASSSALHTRGYTF. The chain uses TRBV6-2 or TRBV6-3 and TRBJ1-2; no clear D. CDR1 MNHEY and CDR2 SVGEGT come from the germline V gene. The ends were cut back, 4 bases at V and 8 bases at J, with 17 bases in the middle. The CDR3 is 14 residues long.

Comments on this clone: Different DNA sequences within this sample yield the same CDR3. The J gene is TRBJ2-1, the V gene TRBV6-2 or TRBV6-3, with D perhaps given as TRBD1 or TRBD2 (5 bases each). The CDR3 runs to 15 residues. CDR1 is MNHEY, CDR2 SVGEGT, per germline. Trimming left V 2 bases short and J 4 bases short, with 12 bases between. The CDR3 DNA follows: TGTGCCAGCAGTTACCGGTCCGGGGCTTACAATGAGCAGTTCTTC. This sequence encodes CASSYRSGAYNEQFF.

This chain connects TRBV9 to TRBJ2-3; the D call may be TRBD1 or TRBD2 (5 bases each). Germline CDR1 reads SGDLS; CDR2 reads YYNGEE. The CDR3 loop spans 15 amino acids. Trimming cost V 0 bases and J 1 base, with 9 bases left between them. The CDR3 loop is CASSVGLGGTDTQYF. The DNA for the CDR3 is TGTGCCAGCAGCGTAGGGTTGGGGGGCACAGATACGCAGTATTTT.

About this clone itself: The sample has other DNA sequences that encode this CDR3 too. The chain links TRBV7-6 to TRBJ2-7, with TRBD1 as a possible D gene (6 bases). CDR3 length: 14 residues. The V gene lost 5 bases and the J gene lost 1 base, with 12 bases spanning the gap. From germline, CDR1 is SGHVS and CDR2 FNYEAQ. This chain's CDR3 is CASSTRTASYEQYF. CDR3 bases: TGTGCCAGCAGCACCCGGACAGCTTCCTACGAGCAGTACTTC.

The chain uses TRBV12-2 and TRBJ2-7; the table's D call, TRBD1, was not checked against the DNA. TRBV12-2 is a listed pseudogene. There are 17 residues in the CDR3. The CDR3 reads CASRPPGRGPSTYEQYF. In DNA, the CDR3 is TGTGCAAGTCGCCCCCCCGGTAGGGGGCCGTCTACCTACGAGCAGTACTTC.

This clone occurred once. The rearrangement links TRBV15 to TRBJ2-3, with a possible D match to TRBD2 (7 bases). In germline, CDR1 is LNHNV, CDR2 YYDKDF (reference sequence). Deletions cut 7 bases from V and 3 bases from J, with 14 bases between. CDR3 length equals 14 residues. CDR3 in amino acids: CATTAGAGTDTQYF. The CDR3, as DNA: TGTGCCACCACCGCGGGGGCGGGTACAGATACGCAGTATTTT.

This chain joins TRBV5-1 and TRBJ1-2; possible D gene TRBD1, 5 bases. CDR1 is SGHRS, CDR2 YFSETQ, per germline. V was pared by 3 bases and J by 2 bases, with 11 bases between. This CDR3 has 14 amino acids. CDR3 nucleotides: TGCGCCAGCAGCTCCACGGGGGAGAACTATGGCTACACCTTC. Translating it yields CASSSTGENYGYTF.

This clone was recorded a few times. The chain uses TRBV27 and TRBJ2-1, with 9 positions matching TRBD2. Germline V gives CDR1 MNHEY, CDR2 SMNVEV (reference sequence). The CDR3 extends over 15 amino acids. Trimming took 2 bases from V and 8 from J; bases not matched to a gene: 7. Here the CDR3 reads CASSLRGLAIDEQFF. CDR3 sequence (DNA): TGTGCCAGCAGTTTAAGGGGACTAGCTATCGATGAGCAGTTCTTC.

CDR3 sequence reads: CASSQEEVTSGTQETQYF. The CDR3 coding sequence is TGTGCCAGCAGCCAAGAGGAGGTGACTAGCGGGACCCAAGAGACCCAGTACTTC. The chain links TRBV4-2 to TRBJ2-5; 11 nucleotides agree with TRBD2. The CDR3 length is 18 residues. V lost 0 bases, J lost 1 base, and 7 bases stayed unmatched. Germline lookup yields CDR1 LGHNA and CDR2 YNFKEQ.

Comment on this clone: This sample includes further DNA sequences coding for the same CDR3. V usage is TRBV5-5 and J usage is TRBJ2-5; D ambiguous. CDR3 size: 11 residues. V lost 4 bases and J lost 5, with 6 bases in between. Germline V lookup: CDR1 SGHKS, CDR2 YYEKEE (reference sequence). The CDR3 here is CASSLEETQYF. DNA of the CDR3: TGTGCCAGCAGCCTCGAGGAGACCCAGTACTTC.

The chain's CDR3 is CASSSPSPTNEKLFF. The CDR3 nucleotides read TGTGCCAGCAGTTCACCTAGCCCGACTAATGAAAAACTGTTTTTT. The chain has TRBV11-2 and TRBJ1-4; D is uncertain. Trimming removed 6 bases from V and 2 bases from J, with 13 bases in between. Looked up from germline, CDR1 is SGHAT and CDR2 is FQNNGV. This CDR3 region has 15 residues.

This clone was found once. This chain joins TRBV20-1 and TRBJ1-2; D is undetermined. This CDR3 contains 11 residues. Germline CDR1 reads DFQATT; CDR2 reads SNEGSKA (reference sequence). Trimming shortened V by 0 bases and J by 12 bases, and 11 bases separated the two germline ends. This CDR3 reads CSARDLGFNTF. CDR3 nucleotide sequence: TGCAGTGCTAGAGATCTGGGGTTCAACACCTTC.

The CDR3, as DNA: TGCGCCAGCAGTGAGAGCGGGGGGGCTACAGATACGCAGTATTTT. Translation gives CASSESGGATDTQYF. The chain couples TRBV10-2 to TRBJ2-3; 10 bases are a match to TRBD2. The length of the CDR3 is 15 residues. Germline lookup yields CDR1 WSHSY and CDR2 SAAADI. The junction had 2 bases not matched to a gene; V was cut back by 2 bases and J by 3 bases.

The chain links TRBV27 to TRBJ2-7, with a possible D match to TRBD2 (6 bases). Between the trimmed V and J ends, which lost 3 bases and 2 bases, there was a span of 11 bases. This CDR3 contains 14 residues. Per germline, CDR1 MNHEY and CDR2 SMNVEV (reference sequence). Here the CDR3 reads CASSLGGPPYEQYF. The DNA of the CDR3 is TGTGCCAGCAGTTTGGGGGGACCCCCCTACGAGCAGTACTTC.

The chain carries TRBV6-2 or TRBV6-3 and TRBJ2-1, with 9 bases aligning to TRBD1. Germline trimming cut 2 bases from V and 4 bases from J; bases unmatched to any gene: 6. The length of the CDR3 is 16 residues. Germline values: CDR1 MNHEY, CDR2 SVGEGT. The CDR3 sequence: CASSYAGTGIYNEQFF. CDR3 in DNA: TGTGCCAGCAGTTACGCCGGGACAGGGATTTACAATGAGCAGTTCTTC.